The 4 T cell receptor beta chains presented below share a single source sample, sequenced in a study of blood T cell repertoires in COVID-19. The method was immunoSEQ multiplex PCR; TCRdb's version includes in-frame clones alone and lacks a portion of them. The data contain 45,000 to 70,000 clones, roughly 82% of them singletons. The sample taken for sequencing was peripheral blood. The origin of the receptors is a woman aged 55-69 years with acute or convalescent COVID-19.

The chain employs TRBV4-2 and TRBJ2-3, with D perhaps TRBD1 (5 bases). V shed 5 bases and J shed 2 bases, with 8 bases lying between them. Germline V gene sequence: CDR1 LGHNA, CDR2 YNFKEQ. The CDR3 has 13 amino acids. CDR3 nucleotides: TGTGCCAGCAGCTTGACAGACACAGATACGCAGTATTTT. As protein: CASSLTDTDTQYF.

The V gene is TRBV30, the J gene TRBJ1-1; D may be TRBD1 (6 bases). V was shortened by 3 bases and J by 0 bases, with 11 bases between the two germline ends. The CDR3 length is 14 residues. Germline CDR1 and CDR2: GTSNPN and SVGIG (reference sequence). The CDR3 region is CAWRIQGVNTEAFF. The CDR3 nucleotides are TGTGCCTGGAGGATACAGGGCGTGAACACTGAAGCTTTCTTT.

The chain couples TRBV3-1 (or the pseudogene TRBV3-2) to TRBJ1-5; D unresolved. Trimming shortened V by 0 bases and J by 6 bases, and 12 bases separated the two germline ends. This CDR3 region has 15 residues. Germline V gene data show CDR1 as LGHDT and CDR2 as YNNKEL (reference sequence). The CDR3: CASSQDPAGTQPQHF. The CDR3 nucleotides read TGTGCCAGCAGCCAAGATCCGGCAGGTACTCAGCCCCAGCATTTT.

The table lists this clone with a count of one. The rearrangement uses TRBV6-5 and TRBJ2-2, with D hard to call. CDR3 size: 14 residues. With 6 bases removed from V and 0 bases from J, the gap between germline ends came to 8 bases. Germline CDR1 reads MNHEY; CDR2 reads SVGAGI. The CDR3 coding sequence is TGTGCCAGCAGACCTAGTGCGAACACCGGGGAGCTGTTTTTT. It codes for CASRPSANTGELFF.